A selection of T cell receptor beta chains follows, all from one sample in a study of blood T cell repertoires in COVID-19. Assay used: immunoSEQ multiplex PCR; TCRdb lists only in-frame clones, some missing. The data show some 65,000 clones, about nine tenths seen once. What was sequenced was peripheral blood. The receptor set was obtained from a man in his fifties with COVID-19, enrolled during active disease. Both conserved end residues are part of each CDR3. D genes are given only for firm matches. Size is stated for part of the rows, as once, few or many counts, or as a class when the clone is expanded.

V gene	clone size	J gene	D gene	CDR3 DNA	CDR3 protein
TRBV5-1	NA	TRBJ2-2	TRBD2	TGCGCCAGCAGCCCCGGGACTAGCTATCGGGCGAACACCGGGGAGCTGTTTTTT	CASSPGTSYRANTGELFF
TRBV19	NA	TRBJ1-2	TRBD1	TGTGCCAGTAGTATGAACCCGGGACAGGGGAACTATGGCTACACCTTC	CASSMNPGQGNYGYTF
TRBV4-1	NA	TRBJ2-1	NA	TGCGCCAGCAGCCAATCGGACAGCTACCCTTACAATGAGCAGTTCTTC	CASSQSDSYPYNEQFF
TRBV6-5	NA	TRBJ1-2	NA	TGTGCCAGCAGTTGGAACAGGGCCTACTATGGCTACACCTTC	CASSWNRAYYGYTF
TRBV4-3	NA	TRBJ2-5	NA	TGCGCCAGCAGCCAAGATCTCAGCCAAGAGACCCAGTACTTC	CASSQDLSQETQYF
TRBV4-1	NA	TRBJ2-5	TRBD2	TGCGCCAGCAGCCAAGTTCTTGCGGGAGGGGGTGAGACCCAGTACTTC	CASSQVLAGGGETQYF
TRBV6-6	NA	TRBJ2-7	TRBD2	TGTGCCAGCAGATCGGGAGCGGGACTGTACGAGCAGTACTTC	CASRSGAGLYEQYF
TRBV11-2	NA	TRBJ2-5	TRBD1	TGTGCCAGCAGACTCGGACAGGGGGTTATGAGGAAAGAGACCCAGTACTTC	CASRLGQGVMRKETQYF
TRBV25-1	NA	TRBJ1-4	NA	TGTGCCAGCAGTGGGCCGGGAGAAAAACTGTTTTTT	CASSGPGEKLFF
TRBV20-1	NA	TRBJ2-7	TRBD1	TGCAGTGCTGACAGGGGATACGAGCAGTACTTC	CSADRGYEQYF
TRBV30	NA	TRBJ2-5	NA	TGTGCCTGGAGTGTTGAACTCGGGACCCAGTACTTC	CAWSVELGTQYF
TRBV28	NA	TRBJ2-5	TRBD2	TGTGCCACCCGGACTAGCGGGACTCAAGAGACCCAGTACTTC	CATRTSGTQETQYF
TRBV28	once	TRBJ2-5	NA	TGTGCCAGCAGTTTCTCTATGGCCCAGTACTTC	CASSFSMAQYF
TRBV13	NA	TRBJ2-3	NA	TGTGCCAGCAGCTCCCTAGCATCCACTAGCACAGATACGCAGTATTTT	CASSSLASTSTDTQYF
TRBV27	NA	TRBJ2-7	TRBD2	TGTGCCAGCAGTTTATCGAATGGGCGGGGGACCTACGAGCAGTACTTC	CASSLSNGRGTYEQYF
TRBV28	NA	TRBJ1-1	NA	TGTGCCAGCCGGTGGGGAGAGAACACTGAAGCTTTCTTT	CASRWGENTEAFF
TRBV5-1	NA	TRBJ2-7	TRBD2	TGCGCCAGCAGCTTGGATGTGGGACTAGCGGGATACGAGCAGTACTTC	CASSLDVGLAGYEQYF
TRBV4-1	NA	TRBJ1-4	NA	TGCGCCAGCAGCCAAGATATGAGGGCCTTTAATGAAAAACTGTTTTTT	CASSQDMRAFNEKLFF
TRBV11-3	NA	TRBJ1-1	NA	TGTGCCAGCAGCTTAGCAGGGAAGAACACTGAAGCTTTCTTT	CASSLAGKNTEAFF
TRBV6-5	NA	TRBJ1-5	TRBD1	TGTGCCAGCAGTATCCGACAGGGTAGTAATCAGCCCCAGCATTTT	CASSIRQGSNQPQHF
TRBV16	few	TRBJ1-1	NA	TGTGCCAGCAGCCAGGGGGCCTACACTGAAGCTTTCTTT	CASSQGAYTEAFF
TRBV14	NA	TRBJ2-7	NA	TGTGCCAGCAGCTCCTCAGGGAAGCAGTACTTC	CASSSSGKQYF
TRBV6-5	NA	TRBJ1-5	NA	TGTGCCAGCAGACCCCCGGGGGGCCGGGAGCCCCAGCATTTT	CASRPPGGREPQHF
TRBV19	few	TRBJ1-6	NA	TGTGCCAGTAGTCGCTATAATTCACCCCTCCACTTT	CASSRYNSPLHF
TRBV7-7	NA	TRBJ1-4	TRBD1	TGTGCCAGCAGCTTAGACAGGGGTGAAAAACTGTTTTTT	CASSLDRGEKLFF
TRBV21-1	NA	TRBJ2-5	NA	TGTGCCAGCACCTACAAAAAAAAGGCAGGGGCCCCTGGATGGACCCAGTACTTC	CASTYKKKAGAPGWTQYF
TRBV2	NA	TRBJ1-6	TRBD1	TGTGCCAGCAGCGGACAGGAAAATTCACCCCTCCACTTT	CASSGQENSPLHF
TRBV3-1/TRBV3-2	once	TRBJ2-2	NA	TGTGCCAGCAGGGCCTGGACAGGGGAGCTGTTTTTT	CASRAWTGELFF
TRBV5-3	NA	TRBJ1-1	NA	TGTGCCAGAAGCTTTGGCCTAGCTGAAGCTTTCTTT	CARSFGLAEAFF
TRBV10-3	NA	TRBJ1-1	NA	TGTGCCATCAGTGGGGGCGGGGACACTGAAGCTTTCTTT	CAISGGGDTEAFF
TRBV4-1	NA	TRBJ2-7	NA	TGCGCCAGCAGCCAAGTTATCCCCATAGACGGGAGCACCTACGAGCAGTACTTC	CASSQVIPIDGSTYEQYF
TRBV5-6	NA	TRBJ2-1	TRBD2	TGTGCCAGCAGCTTGGGACTAGCGGAATGGAATGAGCAGTTCTTC	CASSLGLAEWNEQFF
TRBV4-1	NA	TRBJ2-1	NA	TGCGCCAGCAGCCAAGGGCGCGGGGACTACAATGAGCAGTTCTTC	CASSQGRGDYNEQFF
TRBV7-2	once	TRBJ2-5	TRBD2	TGTGCCAGCAGCTTGGCGCCCCTAGCGGGAGGGGGGACCCAGTACTTC	CASSLAPLAGGGTQYF
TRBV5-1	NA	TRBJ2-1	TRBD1	TGCGCCAGCAGAAATAGGGACAGCCCATTCTTC	CASRNRDSPFF
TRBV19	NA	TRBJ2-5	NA	TGTGCCAGTAGTATTTCTTTCGGGCAGGGGAGAAGAGAGACCCAGTACTTC	CASSISFGQGRRETQYF
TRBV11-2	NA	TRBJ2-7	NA	TGTGCCAGCAGCCCTCAGGTAGATTCCTACGAGCAGTACTTC	CASSPQVDSYEQYF
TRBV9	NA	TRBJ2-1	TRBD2	TGTGCCAGCAGCTGGGGTAGCGGGAGCAATAATGAGCAGTTCTTC	CASSWGSGSNNEQFF
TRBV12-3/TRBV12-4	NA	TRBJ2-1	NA	TGTGCCAGCAGTCTTACTGCTCCCGATGAGCAGTTCTTC	CASSLTAPDEQFF
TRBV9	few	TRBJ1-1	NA	TGTGCCAGCAGCCCAGAGAGGGAGGGTTACACTGAAGCTTTCTTT	CASSPEREGYTEAFF
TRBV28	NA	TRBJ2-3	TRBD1	TGTGCCAGCAGTCGGGACAGCCGAAACCTAAACACAGATACGCAGTATTTT	CASSRDSRNLNTDTQYF
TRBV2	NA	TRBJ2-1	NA	TGTGCCAGCAGCCCGGAGAAATACAATGAGCAGTTCTTC	CASSPEKYNEQFF
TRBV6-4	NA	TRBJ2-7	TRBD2	TGTGCCAGCAGGCCTAGCGGGAAACCCGCCTACGAGCAGTACTTC	CASRPSGKPAYEQYF
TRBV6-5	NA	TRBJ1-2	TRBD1	TGTGCCAGCAGCTTGGACAGGTGGTCCTATGGCTACACCTTC	CASSLDRWSYGYTF
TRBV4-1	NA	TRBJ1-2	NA	TGCGCCAGCAGCTCTCCCGGGAGCAGGGATGGCTACACCTTC	CASSSPGSRDGYTF
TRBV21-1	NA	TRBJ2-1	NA	TGTGCCAGCAGCACCCCCCCGGGGAGGTCCTACAATGAGCAGTTCTTC	CASSTPPGRSYNEQFF
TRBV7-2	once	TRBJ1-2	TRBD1	TGTGCCAGCAGCTTATATTCACAGGGGAGGAGCTATGGCTACACCTTC	CASSLYSQGRSYGYTF
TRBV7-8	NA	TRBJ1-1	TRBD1	TGTGCCAGCAGCCGGGACAGGAACACTGAAGCTTTCTTT	CASSRDRNTEAFF
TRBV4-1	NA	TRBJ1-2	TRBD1	TGCGCCAGCAGCCAACTGCTCAGGACAGGGGCCTCCTATGGCTACACCTTC	CASSQLLRTGASYGYTF
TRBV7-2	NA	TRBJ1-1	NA	TGTGCCAGCAGCTCACAGGGTAGTCAGAACACTGAAGCTTTCTTT	CASSSQGSQNTEAFF
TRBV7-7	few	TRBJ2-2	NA	TGTGCTAGCAGCTTAGTCGCCGGGGGCACCGGGGAGCTGTTTTTT	CASSLVAGGTGELFF
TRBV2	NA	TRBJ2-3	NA	TGTGCCAGCAGTGAACCACGCGCCGGGAGCTCGACTGGAGGCACAGATACGCAGTATTTT	CASSEPRAGSSTGGTDTQYF